Listed below are T cell receptor beta chains from one sample, sequenced in a study of early T cells in non-severe SARS-CoV-2 infection. TCRdb re-called the 5' RACE reads through MiXCR, storing one row per CDR3 protein. Of some 80,000 distinct CDR3 sequences in the sample, about 12% were seen once. Sample: whole blood. Receptors were obtained from an adult who was a healthcare worker with PCR-confirmed SARS-CoV-2 infection or an uninfected control (not recorded which). The CDR3 runs from the conserved cysteine through the conserved F or W. D genes are given only for firm matches. Some rows have no size entry. The others give once, few or many, or a class for an expanded clone.

j_gene	v_gene	d_gene	abundance	CDR3nt	CDR3aa
TRBJ1-2	TRBV29-1	TRBD1	many	TGCAGCGTTGAGACAGGGGGCCGTAGCTATGGCTACACCTTC	CSVETGGRSYGYTF
TRBJ1-1	TRBV28	-	few	TGTGCCAGCAGTTTTGCGGGACGATGGAACACTGAAGCTTTCTTT	CASSFAGRWNTEAFF
TRBJ1-4	TRBV2	-	-	TGTGCCAGCAGTGCTCAGGGGACGGAAAAACTGTTTTTT	CASSAQGTEKLFF
TRBJ1-1	TRBV6-2/TRBV6-3	-	few	TGTGCCAGCAGTTACTCTTCAGAGAACACTGAAGCTTTCTTT	CASSYSSENTEAFF
TRBJ2-7	TRBV27	-	-	TGTGCCAGCAGTAGGGTAGGTCGGTACGAGCAGTACTTC	CASSRVGRYEQYF
TRBJ2-5	TRBV7-9	-	many	TGTGCCAGCAGCTTGGGTAGCGGCCCACAAGAGACCCAGTACTTC	CASSLGSGPQETQYF
TRBJ2-1	TRBV6-2/TRBV6-3	-	few	TGTGCCAGCCGAACCCGCCCGGGACACCCCTACAATGAGCAGTTCTTC	CASRTRPGHPYNEQFF
TRBJ2-1	TRBV5-1	TRBD1	many	TGCGCCAGCAGCTTGGGCCCCGGACAGGGGATAAAGTTCTTC	CASSLGPGQGIKFF
TRBJ2-1	TRBV7-9	TRBD2	medium-sized	TGTGCCAGCAGCTTCCTAGCGGTAGGAGGGCACAATGAGCAGTTCTTC	CASSFLAVGGHNEQFF
TRBJ2-7	TRBV11-2	TRBD1	-	TGTGCCAGCAGCCCCCCCCCCGGGACAGGTTACGAGCAGTACTTC	CASSPPPGTGYEQYF
TRBJ1-2	TRBV7-9	-	-	TGTGCCAGCAGCTTAGAGGGCAGAAACTATGGCTACACCTTC	CASSLEGRNYGYTF
TRBJ2-7	TRBV10-3	-	few	TGTGCCATCAGTGCCGCCTACGAGCAGTACTTC	CAISAAYEQYF
TRBJ2-1	TRBV29-1	TRBD1	few	TGCAGCGTAGATGGGACAGGCTACAATGAGCAGTTCTTC	CSVDGTGYNEQFF
TRBJ2-5	TRBV2	-	few	TGTGCCAGCGGGGAGTTCGAGACCCAGTACTTC	CASGEFETQYF
TRBJ2-1	TRBV12-3/TRBV12-4	-	few	TGTGCCAGCAGCTCCGACAGCCTCAATGAGCAGTTCTTC	CASSSDSLNEQFF
TRBJ2-7	TRBV10-3	-	-	TGTGCCATCGCAGACATGTACGAGCAGTACTTC	CAIADMYEQYF
TRBJ1-6	TRBV6-6	-	many	TGTGCCAGCACCTACGGCCGGGGCACAAGATATAATTCACCCCTCCACTTT	CASTYGRGTRYNSPLHF
TRBJ2-3	TRBV28	-	-	TGTGCCAGCAGTTCCTACGGGGCAGGGTTAGATACGCAGTATTTT	CASSSYGAGLDTQYF
TRBJ2-7	TRBV28	-	-	TGTGCCAGCACCCCAAACGGGAGTCCCTACGAGCAGTACTTC	CASTPNGSPYEQYF
TRBJ2-2	TRBV5-1	TRBD1	many	TGCGCCAGCAGCCCACAGGGGACAGCCGGGGAGCTGTTTTTT	CASSPQGTAGELFF
TRBJ2-1	TRBV9	-	few	TGTGCCAGCAGCGTAGCTTTAGGGGCGAGCTCCTACAATGAGCAGTTCTTC	CASSVALGASSYNEQFF
TRBJ2-3	TRBV7-2	-	many	TGTGCCAGCACTCGTGTAGGGCCCACAGATACGCAGTATTTT	CASTRVGPTDTQYF